Following are 29 T cell receptor beta chains from one sample sequenced in a study of shared clonotypes between healthy human individuals (dated by TCRdb to 2020 to 2021). The method was the immunoSEQ multiplex PCR assay. TCRdb obtained this table from immuneACCESS and retained in-frame rearrangements with V and J assigned. These tables miss some clones; where compared with another copy, unresolved V genes account for less than half of the shortfall, and the remainder is unexplained. This sample gives approximately 980,000 clones in total; approximately 80% of them show up just once. Together, the top ten hold about 1.5% of the sample. The specimen was memory CD4+ T cells sorted from blood. The cell subset or site label for this specimen denotes: CD45RA-negative fraction. The receptors were gathered from a young man in good health.

V gene TRBV27 combines with J gene TRBJ2-2, with D possibly being TRBD2 (6 bases). This CDR3 has 14 residues. Germline-derived CDR1 and CDR2 are MNHEY and SMNVEV (reference sequence). Trimming removed 7 bases from V and 6 bases from J, with 15 bases in between. CDR3 sequence reads: CASKRASEAGELFF. CDR3 sequence (DNA): TGTGCCAGCAAGCGGGCCTCTGAGGCCGGGGAGCTGTTTTTT.

This clone has only a few counts. The chain carries TRBV5-1 and TRBJ2-7; 8 nucleotides match TRBD1. CDR3 length: 15 residues. Looked up from germline, CDR1 is SGHRS and CDR2 is YFSETQ. The ends lost 4 bases at V and 3 bases at J; junction bases unmatched: 9. The CDR3 DNA is TGCGCCAGCAGCCTACTGGACAGGGCCGTCTACGAGCAGTACTTC. This translates into CASSLLDRAVYEQYF.

The chain recombines TRBV28 with TRBJ2-1; TRBD1 is a possible D gene (5 bases). Germline V gene sequence: CDR1 MDHEN, CDR2 SYDVKM. V dropped 4 bases and J dropped 0 bases, with 19 bases sitting between them. This CDR3 spans 18 amino acids. In nucleotides, the CDR3 is TGTGCCAGCAGTTGGGGCCCTCTAGGTGAGAGCTCCTACAATGAGCAGTTCTTC. Translated, it gives CASSWGPLGESSYNEQFF. Based on the CDR3 plus reference TRBV28 and TRBJ2-1, the full variable domain is DVKVTQSSRYLVKRTGEKVFLECVQDMDHENMFWYRQDPGLGLRLIYFSYDVKMKEKGDIPEGYSVSREKKERFSLILESASTNQTSMYLCASSWGPLGESSYNEQFFGPGTRLTVL.

The rearrangement uses TRBV9 and TRBJ1-2; D not resolved. The V end lost 2 bases, the J end lost 7 bases, and 18 bases lay between the germline ends. The germline CDR1 and CDR2 sequences are SGDLS and YYNGEE. CDR3 size: 15 residues. The CDR3 DNA follows: TGTGCCAGCAGCGTCTCGTCTCACCCCTTTGGTGGCTACACCTTC. Its protein product is CASSVSSHPFGGYTF. Filled out from reference TRBV9 and TRBJ1-2, the complete variable domain reads DSGVTQTPKHLITATGQRVTLRCSPRSGDLSVYWYQQSLDQGLQFLIQYYNGEERAKGNILERFSAQQFPDLHSELNLSSLELGDSALYFCASSVSSHPFGGYTFGSGTRLTVV.

Comment on this clone: The sample has other DNA sequences that encode this CDR3 too. The chain has TRBV11-2 and TRBJ1-5, with D hard to call. The germline V gene encodes CDR1 SGHAT and CDR2 FQNNGV. Trimming shortened V by 4 bases and J by 4 bases, and 8 bases separated the two germline ends. This CDR3 comprises 13 residues. The CDR3 region has the DNA TGTGCCAGCAGCTCGGGAGGAAATCAGCCCCAGCATTTT. It translates to CASSSGGNQPQHF.

The chain joins TRBV10-3 to TRBJ2-7, with D tentatively TRBD1 or TRBD2 (5 bases each). This CDR3 contains 13 residues. The V gene lost 5 bases and the J gene lost 2 bases, with 10 bases spanning the gap. Germline CDR1 and CDR2: ENHRY and SYGVKD. This CDR3 is CAISTGTTYEQYF. Here the CDR3 DNA reads TGTGCCATCAGTACCGGGACGACCTACGAGCAGTACTTC.

The V and J genes are TRBV7-6 and TRBJ1-1, with 9 bases lining up with TRBD1. The CDR3 is 14 amino acids. Germline V gene lookup returns CDR1 SGHVS and CDR2 FNYEAQ. V was pared by 4 bases and J by 4 bases, with 4 bases of the junction left unmatched. The CDR3 here is CASSYGTGSTEAFF. The CDR3, as DNA: TGTGCCAGCAGCTACGGGACAGGGAGCACTGAAGCTTTCTTT.

The sample holds a few counts of this clone. The V call is TRBV4-1, the J call TRBJ1-2; 8 bases fit TRBD1. CDR1 MGHRA and CDR2 YSYEKL come from the germline V gene. The CDR3 sequence is 13 residues long. Trimming at V came to 10 bases and at J to 9 bases, leaving 13 bases not matched to a gene. The CDR3 DNA reads as TGCGCCACACAGGGGGGGACAACATTTAGCTACACCTTC. Encoded protein: CATQGGTTFSYTF.

J is TRBJ2-7 and V is TRBV27, with TRBD1 matching over 7 bases. The CDR3 runs to 12 residues. Germline lookup yields CDR1 MNHEY and CDR2 SMNVEV (reference sequence). Losses at the gene ends were 6 bases for V and 4 bases for J; bases not matched to a gene: 3. Here the CDR3 DNA reads TGTGCCAGCAGGATACAGGGGTACGAGCAGTACTTC. Its translation: CASRIQGYEQYF.

For the CDR3, the DNA is TGTGCCAGCAATGCAGGGGGCGCGGCTAATGAAAAACTGTTTTTT. Encoded protein: CASNAGGAANEKLFF. V gene TRBV28 combines with J gene TRBJ1-4; 8 bases fit TRBD1. The germline CDR1 and CDR2 sequences are MDHEN and SYDVKM. This CDR3 is 15 amino acids long. V gave up 7 bases and J gave up 3 bases; unmatched junction bases: 7.

The chain employs TRBV7-3 and TRBJ1-6, with 8 positions matching TRBD1. The CDR3 spans 15 residues. The V gene's germline CDR1 is SGHTA and CDR2 FQGTGA. Trimming removed 1 base from V and 7 bases from J; junction bases left unmatched: 3. The CDR3 region is CASSLIGTGNSPLHF. The CDR3 DNA reads as TGTGCCAGCAGCTTAATAGGGACAGGCAATTCACCCCTCCACTTT.

The chain couples TRBV6-6 to TRBJ1-5; TRBD1 matches at 7 bases. The CDR3 spans 14 residues. Germline values: CDR1 MNHNY, CDR2 SVGAGI (reference sequence). V trimming: 8 bases; J trimming: 3 bases; junction bases outside the gene matches: 7. CDR3 in amino acids: CASESTGNNQPQHF. CDR3 in DNA: TGTGCCAGCGAATCGACAGGGAACAATCAGCCCCAGCATTTT.

The chain carries TRBV19 and TRBJ2-7, with D possibly TRBD1 on 6 matching bases. CDR1 is LNHDA and CDR2 is SQIVND in the germline V gene (reference sequence). V gave up 5 bases and J gave up 0 bases, with 14 bases separating them. The CDR3 spans 15 residues. Here the CDR3 DNA reads TGTGCCAGTAGTCCCCAGACAGGATTCTCCTACGAGCAGTACTTC. Protein: CASSPQTGFSYEQYF. The entire variable domain, with the rest obtained from reference TRBV19 and TRBJ2-7, is as follows: DGGITQSPKYLFRKEGQNVTLSCEQNLNHDAMYWYRQDPGQGLRLIYYSQIVNDFQKGDIAEGYSVSREKKESFPLTVTSAQKNPTAFYLCASSPQTGFSYEQYFGPGTRLTVT.

The J gene is TRBJ1-6, the V gene TRBV5-6; possibly TRBD1 for D (6 bases). The CDR3 has 15 amino acids. V dropped 5 bases and J dropped 9 bases, with 18 bases sitting between them. CDR1 and CDR2 from the germline V gene are SGHDT and YYEEEE. CDR3 residues: CASSTGSRPSSPLHF. The CDR3 nucleotides read TGTGCCAGCAGTACAGGGTCGCGCCCATCTTCACCCCTCCACTTT.

Only a few counts were recorded for this clone. The chain carries TRBV6-5 and TRBJ1-4; 8 bases map to TRBD1. CDR3 size: 14 residues. The V and J ends lost 4 bases and 10 bases, in that order; junction bases with no gene match: 8. Germline CDR1 is MNHEY and CDR2 is SVGAGI. The CDR3 region has the DNA TGTGCCAGCAGTTTAACAGGGGGAGGGGGAAAACTGTTTTTT. Translation gives CASSLTGGGGKLFF.

Points on this clone: The identical CDR3 is also encoded by other nucleotide sequences in the sample. The genes are TRBV5-4 and TRBJ2-5; 7 bases align to TRBD2. Looked up from germline, CDR1 is SGHNT and CDR2 is YYREEE (reference sequence). The V and J ends lost 4 bases and 2 bases, in that order; junction bases with no gene match: 5. The CDR3 contains 14 residues. CDR3 loop: CASSPGTTQETQYF. DNA of the CDR3: TGTGCCAGCAGCCCGGGGACTACACAAGAGACCCAGTACTTC.

The gene calls are TRBV21-1 and TRBJ1-4. TRBV21-1 is designated a pseudogene. This CDR3 region has 15 residues. The CDR3 DNA reads as TGTGCCAGCAGCCTCCGGTCGCGCACTAATGAAAAACTGTTTTTT. Encoded protein: CASSLRSRTNEKLFF.

The genes are TRBV13 and TRBJ2-7; 7 positions agree with TRBD1. V gave up 0 bases and J gave up 0 bases; unmatched junction bases: 11. Germline CDR1 and CDR2: PRHDT and FYEKMQ (reference sequence). This CDR3 is built from 18 residues. The CDR3 DNA follows: TGTGCCAGCAGCTTAGGATGGTCGTTGACAGGGTACTCCTACGAGCAGTACTTC. Translation gives CASSLGWSLTGYSYEQYF.

The chain couples TRBV7-9 to TRBJ1-2, with 9 bases fitting TRBD1. Germline CDR1 SEHNR, CDR2 FQNEAQ (reference sequence). The CDR3 extends over 15 amino acids. J lost 8 bases, V lost 4 bases, and 11 bases had no gene match. The DNA of the CDR3 is TGTGCCAGCAGCTCAGACGCTGGGGGACAGGGCGGCTACACCTTC. It is translated as CASSSDAGGQGGYTF.

This rearrangement joins TRBV2 to TRBJ2-7, with D unclear. Germline CDR1 reads SNHLY; CDR2 reads FYNNEI. With 1 base removed from V and 0 bases from J, the gap between germline ends came to 10 bases. There are 15 residues in the CDR3. DNA for the CDR3: TGTGCCAGCAGTGAAGGGACCCTCGGCTCCTACGAGCAGTACTTC. Its protein product is CASSEGTLGSYEQYF.

The genes are TRBV4-2 and TRBJ1-2, with unresolved D. Trimming took off 1 base at V and 5 bases at J, with 14 bases between the two ends. The germline gives CDR1 LGHNA, CDR2 YNFKEQ. The CDR3 has 15 residues. The CDR3 region has the DNA TGTGCCAGCAGCCAAGTAGAAGGGATTAGATATGGCTACACCTTC. It is translated as CASSQVEGIRYGYTF.

This clone has more than one count but fewer than ten. The rearrangement links TRBV30 to TRBJ2-5; the match to TRBD1 covers 9 bases. The DNA matches TRBJ2-7 better at its end, which makes the J call doubtful. Germline assignment: CDR1 GTSNPN and CDR2 SVGIG (reference sequence). CDR3 length: 12 amino acids. CDR3 sequence (DNA): TGTGCCTGGAACAGGGGGCTGTACGAGCAGTACTTC. Its protein product is CAWNRGLYEQYF.

The V call is TRBV19, the J call TRBJ1-5; possibly TRBD1 for D (6 bases). Germline-derived CDR1 and CDR2 are LNHDA and SQIVND (reference sequence). This CDR3 contains 15 residues. Trimming took 5 bases from V and 3 from J, leaving 14 bases between them. Written as DNA, the CDR3 is TGTGCCAGTAGTGCCCCATACAGGGCCAATCAGCCCCAGCATTTT. Its protein product is CASSAPYRANQPQHF.

The J gene is TRBJ2-3, the V gene TRBV28; TRBD2 matches 10 bases. Looked up from germline, CDR1 is MDHEN and CDR2 is SYDVKM. V shed 5 bases and J 1 base; nucleotides not matched to a gene: 3. The CDR3 totals 15 residues. This chain's CDR3 is CASSGLAERTDTQYF. CDR3 bases: TGTGCCAGCAGTGGACTAGCGGAGCGCACAGATACGCAGTATTTT.

The genes are TRBV27 and TRBJ2-2, with 7 bases lining up with TRBD1. Germline assignment: CDR1 MNHEY and CDR2 SMNVEV (reference sequence). This CDR3 spans 15 amino acids. V dropped 7 bases and J dropped 2; count of bases not matched to a gene: 7. CDR3 DNA: TGTGCCAGCACCGTCGGACAGGCCAACACCGGGGAGCTGTTTTTT. It yields the protein CASTVGQANTGELFF.

This rearrangement joins TRBV6-4 to TRBJ1-1; D remains ambiguous. The CDR3 consists of 10 residues. The germline V gene has CDR1 MRHNA and CDR2 SNTAGT. V lost 0 bases to trimming and J lost 11 bases, with 4 bases between them. The CDR3 bases are TGTGCCAGCAGTGACTCTCCGGCTTTCTTT. Amino acid sequence: CASSDSPAFF.

This clone was recorded many times. The identical CDR3 is also encoded by other nucleotide sequences in the sample. The CDR3: CASSSTSGSGYEQYF. The CDR3 DNA follows: TGTGCCAGCAGCTCGACTAGCGGGAGCGGGTACGAGCAGTACTTC. The gene calls are TRBV7-2 and TRBJ2-7; 12 bases match TRBD2. This CDR3 spans 15 amino acids. Germline lookup yields CDR1 SGHTA and CDR2 FQGNSA. V shed 4 bases, J shed 4 bases, and the junction held 5 bases outside the gene matches.

V gene TRBV9 combines with J gene TRBJ1-6; D is ambiguous. CDR1 and CDR2 from the germline V gene are SGDLS and YYNGEE. This CDR3 region has 16 residues. The V gene lost 3 bases and the J gene lost 0 bases, with 10 bases spanning the gap. The CDR3 DNA sequence: TGTGCCAGCAGCGACCTCGAGAGCTCCTATAATTCACCCCTCCACTTT. Residues: CASSDLESSYNSPLHF.

This clone was picked up a small number of times. The rearrangement links TRBV11-2 to TRBJ2-1; 10 bases fit TRBD1. The germline V gene has CDR1 SGHAT and CDR2 FQNNGV. V shed 8 bases, J shed 4 bases, and the junction held 5 bases outside the gene matches. The CDR3 sequence is 14 residues long. The CDR3 sequence: CASAGTGVYNEQFF. CDR3 nucleotides: TGTGCCAGCGCCGGGACAGGGGTTTACAATGAGCAGTTCTTC. Full variable domain (outside the CDR3, taken from reference TRBV11-2 and TRBJ2-1): EAGVAQSPRYKIIEKRQSVAFWCNPISGHATLYWYQQILGQGPKLLIQFQNNGVVDDSQLPKDRFSAERLKGVDSTLKIQPAKLEDSAVYLCASAGTGVYNEQFFGPGTRLTVL.